Listed here are 32 T cell receptor beta chains from one sample, sequenced in a study of T cell repertoires in cytomegalovirus infection. In TCRdb, the reads were re-called with MiXCR into one record per CDR3 protein. The sample has a few hundred thousand distinct CDR3 sequences; 40% are singletons. No cognate antigen is known for these TCRs. The source was cultured PBMCs, collected from culture after CMV antigen stimulation. The receptors were sampled from a human donor in good health (CMV status not recorded). Some clones in this sample may be carry-over from other donors' samples.

This clonotype was observed a handful of times. The chain carries TRBV12-3 or TRBV12-4 and TRBJ1-1, with 9 bases that match TRBD1. The CDR3 runs 15 residues. The J segment lost 2 bases and the V segment lost 7 bases, leaving 8 bases of the junction unmatched. The CDR3, as DNA: TGTGCCAGCACCCCAATGGGACAGGGAAACACTGAAGCTTTCTTT. Protein: CASTPMGQGNTEAFF.

The genes are TRBV7-2 and TRBJ2-2; D unresolved. Trimming cost V 1 base and J 7 bases, with 13 bases left between them. Germline loops: CDR1 SGHTA, CDR2 FQGNSA. The length of the CDR3 is 15 residues. The CDR3 loop reads CASSLGSLRVGELFF. The CDR3 DNA reads TGTGCCAGCAGCTTAGGCTCTCTTAGGGTCGGGGAGCTGTTTTTT.

In its sample, this clonotype was seen a few times. The J gene is TRBJ2-5, the V gene TRBV6-5; 7 bases line up with TRBD2. The germline V gene has CDR1 MNHEY and CDR2 SVGAGI. J gave up 4 bases and V 5 bases, and 7 bases lay outside the gene matches. The CDR3 is 14 residues long. The CDR3 coding sequence is TGTGCCAGCAGTCGTACTAGCGTGGCAGAGACCCAGTACTTC. Translated: CASSRTSVAETQYF.

The chain links TRBV11-2 to TRBJ2-4, with no clear D. Germline lookup yields CDR1 SGHAT and CDR2 FQNNGV. The ends were cut back, 1 base at V and 1 base at J, with 8 bases in the middle. This CDR3 spans 15 amino acids. The CDR3 is CASSLVSAAKNIQYF. The DNA of the CDR3 is TGTGCCAGCAGCTTAGTATCAGCTGCCAAAAACATTCAGTACTTC. Drawing the rest from reference TRBV11-2 and TRBJ2-4, the complete variable domain is EAGVAQSPRYKIIEKRQSVAFWCNPISGHATLYWYQQILGQGPKLLIQFQNNGVVDDSQLPKDRFSAERLKGVDSTLKIQPAKLEDSAVYLCASSLVSAAKNIQYFGAGTRLSVL.

This clonotype appeared a single time. V and J are TRBV7-9 and TRBJ2-1; D gene uncertain. The germline CDR1 and CDR2 sequences are SEHNR and FQNEAQ (reference sequence). Trimming removed 4 bases from V and 6 bases from J, with 13 bases in between. This CDR3 is built from 14 residues. This CDR3 reads CASSYGPRTNEQFF. In DNA, the CDR3 is TGTGCCAGCAGCTATGGGCCTCGAACCAATGAGCAGTTCTTC. Full variable domain (rest looked up from reference TRBV7-9 and TRBJ2-1): DTGVSQNPRHKITKRGQNVTFRCDPISEHNRLYWYRQTLGQGPEFLTYFQNEAQLEKSRLLSDRFSAERPKGSFSTLEIQRTEQGDSAMYLCASSYGPRTNEQFFGPGTRLTVL.

This clonotype occurred a few times. The chain carries TRBV7-6 and TRBJ2-5, with D unresolved. Trimming stripped 3 bases from V and 0 bases from J, with 23 bases between. This CDR3 contains 19 residues. CDR1 and CDR2 (germline): SGHVS, FNYEAQ. CDR3 loop: CASSFGPLRRRVDQETQYF. The CDR3, as DNA: TGTGCCAGCAGCTTCGGGCCCCTCCGCCGACGGGTAGACCAAGAGACCCAGTACTTC.

This clonotype was found a few times. The J gene is TRBJ1-1, the V gene TRBV5-5; 7 nucleotides line up with TRBD1. The CDR3 length is 14 residues. V lost 4 bases and J lost 1; bases outside the gene matches: 4. CDR1 SGHKS and CDR2 YYEKEE come from the germline V gene (reference sequence). The CDR3 loop reads CASSRGQPNTEAFF. CDR3 bases: TGTGCCAGCAGCAGGGGACAGCCGAACACTGAAGCTTTCTTT.

Here the CDR3 DNA reads TGCAGTGCCCGAGCCGGACCCGATACGCAGTATTTT. Encoded protein: CSARAGPDTQYF. This rearrangement joins TRBV20-1 to TRBJ2-3, with D hard to call. The CDR3 length is 12 residues. The germline CDR1 and CDR2 sequences are DFQATT and SNEGSKA (reference sequence). Trimming removed 6 bases at V and 6 bases at J, with 13 bases between.

The CDR3 sequence is CASSATGGRTGELFF. As DNA, the CDR3 is TGTGCCAGCAGCGCGACCGGGGGGCGCACCGGGGAGCTGTTTTTT. The chain joins TRBV7-3 to TRBJ2-2, with a possible D match to TRBD2 (7 bases). Trimming shortened V by 5 bases and J by 4 bases, and 14 bases separated the two germline ends. In germline, CDR1 is SGHTA, CDR2 FQGTGA. The CDR3 is 15 amino acids.

The genes are TRBV7-2 and TRBJ2-7, with 8 bases fitting TRBD2. Trimming took 9 bases from V and 0 from J; bases not matched to a gene: 1. Looked up from germline, CDR1 is SGHTA and CDR2 is FQGNSA. This CDR3 comprises 12 residues. The CDR3 bases are TGTGCCAGTAGCGGGAACTCCTACGAGCAGTACTTC. This gives the protein CASSGNSYEQYF.

The genes are TRBV6-1 and TRBJ2-3; D is ambiguous. Trimming removed 2 bases at V and 6 bases at J, with 15 bases between. Germline loops: CDR1 MNHNS, CDR2 SASEGT. The CDR3 extends over 15 amino acids. CDR3 in DNA: TGTGCCAGCAGTGAAACCCCTAAGATGTGGGATACGCAGTATTTT. Residues: CASSETPKMWDTQYF.

This clonotype has only a few counts. J is TRBJ2-1 and V is TRBV7-2; no clear D. Germline V gene lookup returns CDR1 SGHTA and CDR2 FQGNSA. The CDR3 sequence is 14 residues long. V dropped 1 base and J dropped 10 bases, with 14 bases sitting between them. The CDR3 DNA sequence: TGTGCCAGCAGCTTAGACTTGGGATCTAGGGAGCAGTTCTTC. Translation: CASSLDLGSREQFF.

This clonotype turned up a few times. The rearrangement uses TRBV29-1 and TRBJ1-1; possible D gene TRBD1, 6 bases. The CDR3 totals 15 residues. Looked up from germline, CDR1 is SQVTM and CDR2 is ANQGSEA. The V end was cut by 6 bases, the J end by 3 bases, with 20 bases between. The CDR3 bases are TGCAGCGTCCCGGGGGGCGGGTTCCTCTACACTGAAGCTTTCTTT. This translates into CSVPGGGFLYTEAFF.

V usage is TRBV12-3 or TRBV12-4 and J usage is TRBJ1-3; 10 bases are shared with TRBD1. V was pared by 5 bases and J by 2 bases, with 6 bases of the junction left unmatched. The CDR3 extends over 16 amino acids. Here the CDR3 DNA reads TGTGCCAGCAGTCCAGGACAGGGGGTAACTGGAAACACCATATATTTT. Amino acids: CASSPGQGVTGNTIYF.

J is TRBJ1-1 and V is TRBV5-6; D perhaps matches TRBD1 (6 bases). This CDR3 contains 14 residues. Trimming shortened V by 4 bases and J by 1 base, and 11 bases separated the two germline ends. Germline CDR1 is SGHDT and CDR2 is YYEEEE. The CDR3 region is CASSRGHRNTEAFF. For the CDR3, the DNA is TGTGCCAGCAGCCGGGGACACCGGAACACTGAAGCTTTCTTT. The complete variable domain, with remaining parts taken from reference TRBV5-6 and TRBJ1-1, reads DAGVTQSPTHLIKTRGQQVTLRCSPKSGHDTVSWYQQALGQGPQFIFQYYEEEERQRGNFPDRFSGHQFPNYSSELNVNALLLGDSALYLCASSRGHRNTEAFFGQGTRLTVV.

The chain combines TRBV4-3 with TRBJ2-5, with D uncertain. V lost 4 bases to trimming and J lost 2 bases, with 14 bases between them. There are 15 residues in the CDR3. In germline, CDR1 is LGHNA, CDR2 YSLEER. This CDR3 reads CASSRYQERQETQYF. In nucleotides, the CDR3 is TGCGCCAGCAGCCGCTACCAGGAACGGCAAGAGACCCAGTACTTC.

The chain couples TRBV20-1 to TRBJ1-5; D possibly corresponds to TRBD1 (5 bases). This CDR3 region has 13 residues. Per germline, CDR1 DFQATT and CDR2 SNEGSKA (reference sequence). V lost 1 base, J lost 6 bases, and 10 bases lay in between. The CDR3 coding sequence is TGCAGTGCTAGAGCCAGGGTAGGTCAGCCCCAGCATTTT. Protein product: CSARARVGQPQHF.

The J gene is TRBJ2-1, the V gene TRBV12-5; 7 nucleotides agree with TRBD1. The CDR3 has 17 amino acids. CDR1 and CDR2 from the germline V gene are LGHNT and FRNRAP. V gave up 5 bases and J gave up 6 bases; unmatched junction bases: 16. Here the CDR3 reads CASGDATGSDGTNEQFF. CDR3 DNA sequence: TGTGCTAGTGGTGATGCGACAGGGTCAGATGGTACCAATGAGCAGTTCTTC.

This clonotype was observed a handful of times. The gene calls are TRBV7-9 and TRBJ1-2; D perhaps matches TRBD1 (5 bases). The V and J ends lost 5 bases and 6 bases respectively, with 19 bases between them. Germline V gene sequence: CDR1 SEHNR, CDR2 FQNEAQ (reference sequence). The length of the CDR3 is 15 residues. This CDR3 reads CASSPPLIRANGYTF. CDR3 nucleotide sequence: TGTGCCAGCAGCCCACCCTTGATCAGGGCAAATGGCTACACCTTC.

This clonotype showed up just a few times. DNA for the CDR3: TGTGCCAGCAGTTCGACAGGTGGAGGTGTGACCGCCAATAACTATGGCTACACCTTC. It is translated as CASSSTGGGVTANNYGYTF. V gene TRBV12-3 or TRBV12-4 combines with J gene TRBJ1-2; tentative D call: TRBD1 (6 bases). V was pared by 4 bases and J by 1 base, with 25 bases between. CDR3 length: 19 residues.

In its sample, this clonotype was seen a few times. The chain carries TRBV2 and TRBJ2-5, with 9 bases aligning to TRBD1. With V trimmed by 7 bases and J by 4 bases, 7 bases remained unmatched. The germline V gene encodes CDR1 SNHLY and CDR2 FYNNEI. The CDR3 is made up of 14 amino acids. The CDR3: CASTSGQGGETQYF. DNA for the CDR3: TGTGCCAGCACCTCGGGACAGGGCGGAGAGACCCAGTACTTC.

Many counts were recorded for this clonotype. J is TRBJ2-7 and V is TRBV7-2; D is undetermined. The CDR3 length is 14 residues. V was cut by 1 base and J by 0 bases, with 7 bases left in between. Germline CDR1 reads SGHTA; CDR2 reads FQGNSA. CDR3 loop: CASSLVATSYEQYF. As DNA, the CDR3 is TGTGCCAGCAGCTTAGTCGCGACCTCCTACGAGCAGTACTTC.

This clonotype was seen only a few times. The V and J genes are TRBV20-1 and TRBJ2-3; 13 bases match TRBD2. Per the germline V gene, CDR1 is DFQATT and CDR2 is SNEGSKA (reference sequence). Trimming removed 6 bases from V and 3 bases from J; junction bases left unmatched: 9. This CDR3 region has 16 residues. The CDR3 DNA sequence: TGCAGTGCCCCTAAACTAGCGGGAGGGGCTACAGATACGCAGTATTTT. It specifies CSAPKLAGGATDTQYF.

The table lists this clonotype with a count of one. This chain uses TRBV15 with TRBJ2-7; unclear D gene. CDR1 and CDR2 (germline): LNHNV, YYDKDF (reference sequence). V gave up 5 bases and J gave up 8 bases, with 16 bases separating them. This CDR3 is 13 amino acids long. The CDR3 loop is CATSARATPKQYF. The CDR3 DNA sequence: TGTGCCACCAGCGCCCGGGCCACCCCGAAGCAGTACTTC.

A few counts support this clonotype. This chain uses TRBV5-1 with TRBJ2-1; TRBD1 might be the D (7 bases). V shed 3 bases and J shed 1 base, with 14 bases lying between them. This CDR3 spans 16 amino acids. Germline V gives CDR1 SGHRS, CDR2 YFSETQ. Here the CDR3 DNA reads TGCGCCAGCAGCTCGTACTCAGGGGGGTCCTACAATGAGCAGTTCTTC. It codes for CASSSYSGGSYNEQFF.

V usage is TRBV12-3 or TRBV12-4 and J usage is TRBJ1-6, with 7 bases identical to TRBD1. The V gene end was trimmed by 6 bases and the J gene end by 8 bases; junction bases not matched to a gene: 7. CDR3 length: 14 amino acids. In DNA form, the CDR3 reads TGTGCCAGCAGGGCGGGACAGTCCCATTCACCCCTCCACTTT. Residues: CASRAGQSHSPLHF.

The chain couples TRBV20-1 to TRBJ2-2; TRBD2 is a possible D gene (6 bases). Trimming stripped 1 base from V and 6 bases from J, with 12 bases between. The CDR3 totals 14 residues. Germline V lookup: CDR1 DFQATT, CDR2 SNEGSKA (reference sequence). Here the CDR3 DNA reads TGCAGTGCTAGAGTCCGGGGGTCGTCCGGGGAGCTGTTTTTT. The encoded protein is CSARVRGSSGELFF.

This chain links TRBV10-3 with TRBJ1-1; D is possibly TRBD1 (6 bases). The CDR3 runs 13 residues. Trimming took off 6 bases at V and 8 bases at J, with 16 bases between the two ends. The germline CDR1 and CDR2 sequences are ENHRY and SYGVKD. CDR3 in DNA: TGTGCCATCAGAGACAGGCCAGATAGGGAAGCTTTCTTT. Residues: CAIRDRPDREAFF.

This clonotype occurred many times. V gene TRBV7-9 combines with J gene TRBJ1-4; 7 nucleotides match TRBD1. Germline values: CDR1 SEHNR, CDR2 FQNEAQ (reference sequence). The CDR3 runs to 15 residues. Germline trimming cut 5 bases from V and 3 bases from J; bases unmatched to any gene: 6. This CDR3 reads CASSHDRVSNEKLFF. The CDR3 DNA reads TGTGCCAGCAGCCACGACAGGGTATCTAATGAAAAACTGTTTTTT.

V is TRBV6-6 and J is TRBJ2-1; 9 bases align to TRBD2. This CDR3 has 15 amino acids. Germline assignment: CDR1 MNHNY and CDR2 SVGAGI (reference sequence). After removal of 7 bases from V and 6 bases from J, the junction contained 10 bases not matched to a gene. This CDR3 reads CASTEELAGFNEQFF. CDR3 nucleotide sequence: TGTGCCAGCACCGAAGAACTAGCGGGTTTCAATGAGCAGTTCTTC.

This clonotype was found many times. The chain combines TRBV6-6 with TRBJ2-5; D remains ambiguous. This CDR3 is 15 amino acids long. Germline values: CDR1 MNHNY, CDR2 SVGAGI (reference sequence). V was shortened by 4 bases and J by 4 bases, with 16 bases between the two germline ends. The CDR3 region has the DNA TGTGCCAGCAGTTCGTATGGCGTCTTGGGAGAGACCCAGTACTTC. Encoded protein: CASSSYGVLGETQYF.

This clonotype was seen a handful of times. The gene calls are TRBV11-2 and TRBJ2-5, with TRBD2 matching over 8 bases. The CDR3 is made up of 14 amino acids. Germline loops: CDR1 SGHAT, CDR2 FQNNGV. Trimming removed 3 bases from V and 5 bases from J; junction bases left unmatched: 5. CDR3 nucleotides: TGTGCCAGCAGCTTCAGCGGGAGTCGGGAGACCCAGTACTTC. Residues: CASSFSGSRETQYF.